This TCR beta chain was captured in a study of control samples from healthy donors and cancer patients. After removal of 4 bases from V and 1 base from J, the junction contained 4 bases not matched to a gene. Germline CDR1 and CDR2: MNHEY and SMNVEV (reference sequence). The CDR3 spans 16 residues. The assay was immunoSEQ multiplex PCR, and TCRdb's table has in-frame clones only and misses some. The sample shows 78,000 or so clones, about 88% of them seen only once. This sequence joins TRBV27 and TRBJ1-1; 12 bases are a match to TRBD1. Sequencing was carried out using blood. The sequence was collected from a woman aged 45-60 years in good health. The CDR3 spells CASSSPGQGANTEAFF. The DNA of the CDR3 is TGTGCCAGCAGTTCACCGGGACAGGGGGCGAACACTGAAGCTTTCTTT.